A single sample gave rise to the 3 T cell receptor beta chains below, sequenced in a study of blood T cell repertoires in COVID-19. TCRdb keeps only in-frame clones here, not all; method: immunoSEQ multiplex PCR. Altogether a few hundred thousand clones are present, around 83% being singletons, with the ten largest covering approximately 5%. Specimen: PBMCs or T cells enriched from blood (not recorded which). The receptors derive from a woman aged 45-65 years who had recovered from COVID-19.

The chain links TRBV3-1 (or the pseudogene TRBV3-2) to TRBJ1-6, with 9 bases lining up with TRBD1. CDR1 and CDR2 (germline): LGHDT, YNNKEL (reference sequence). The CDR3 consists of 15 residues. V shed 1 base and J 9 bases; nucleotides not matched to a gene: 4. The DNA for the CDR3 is TGTGCCAGCAGCCAAGGGACAGGGGAGGGTTCACCCCTCCACTTT. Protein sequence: CASSQGTGEGSPLHF.

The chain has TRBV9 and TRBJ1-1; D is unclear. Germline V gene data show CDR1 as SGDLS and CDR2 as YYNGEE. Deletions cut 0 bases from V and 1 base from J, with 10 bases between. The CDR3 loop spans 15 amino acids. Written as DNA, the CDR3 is TGTGCCAGCAGCGTAGAGGCAGACTGGAACACTGAAGCTTTCTTT. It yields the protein CASSVEADWNTEAFF.

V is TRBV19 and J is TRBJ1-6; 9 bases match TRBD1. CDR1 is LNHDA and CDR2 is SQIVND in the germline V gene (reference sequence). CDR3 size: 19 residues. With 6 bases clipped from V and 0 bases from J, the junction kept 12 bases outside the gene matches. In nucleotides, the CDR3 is TGTGCCAGTAGACGCCAGGGGACAGGGACCAGCTCCTATAATTCACCCCTCCACTTT. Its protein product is CASRRQGTGTSSYNSPLHF.